These 13 T cell receptor beta chains were all obtained from the same sample, sequenced in a study of T cell responses to AZD1222 COVID-19 vaccine. This table comes from immunoSEQ multiplex PCR, and its TCRdb copy is limited to in-frame clones, with some not included. The sample gives some 120,000 clones, roughly 87% of which show up once; about 1.2% is in the top ten. The sample consisted of peripheral blood, taken on day 0 of AZD1222 vaccination. These receptors all stem from an adult in good health.

V is TRBV6-5 and J is TRBJ2-7; 9 nucleotides align to TRBD1. The junction had 3 bases not matched to a gene; V was cut back by 6 bases and J by 6 bases. Germline assignment: CDR1 MNHEY and CDR2 SVGAGI. This CDR3 comprises 12 residues. CDR3 protein: CASRTGGSEQYF. The CDR3 DNA reads as TGTGCCAGCAGGACAGGGGGAAGCGAGCAGTACTTC.

J is TRBJ2-1 and V is TRBV5-8; the match to TRBD2 covers 9 bases. Germline trimming cut 5 bases from V and 7 bases from J; bases unmatched to any gene: 7. The CDR3 covers 14 residues. Germline CDR1 and CDR2: SGHTS and YDEGEE. CDR3 loop: CASRPAGGRNEQFF. The CDR3 region has the DNA TGTGCCAGCAGACCAGCGGGGGGCCGTAATGAGCAGTTCTTC.

V usage is TRBV3-1 (or the pseudogene TRBV3-2) and J usage is TRBJ1-2; tentative D call: TRBD1 (5 bases). CDR3 length equals 11 residues. CDR1 and CDR2 (germline): LGHDT, YNNKEL (reference sequence). The V gene lost 0 bases and the J gene lost 12 bases, with 8 bases spanning the gap. Here the CDR3 DNA reads TGTGCCAGCAGCCAAGATGTGGGACACACCTTC. This sequence encodes CASSQDVGHTF.

V is TRBV4-1 and J is TRBJ2-3, with 8 bases that match TRBD1. The germline gives CDR1 MGHRA, CDR2 YSYEKL. V lost 4 bases, J lost 2 bases, and 5 bases stayed unmatched. This CDR3 is 15 amino acids long. The CDR3 DNA follows: TGCGCCAGCAGCCGTTCAGGGGGCCTCACAGATACGCAGTATTTT. This encodes CASSRSGGLTDTQYF.

This clone was observed a single time. The J gene is TRBJ2-7, the V gene TRBV30; unclear D gene. The CDR3 runs to 13 residues. Germline values: CDR1 GTSNPN, CDR2 SVGIG (reference sequence). Trimming left V 1 base short and J 7 bases short, with 14 bases between. The CDR3 DNA is TGTGCCTGGAGTGAACCCCCGGAGCGTGAGCAGTACTTC. Residues: CAWSEPPEREQYF.

The chain recombines TRBV9 with TRBJ2-5, with D possibly matching TRBD2 (5 bases). The germline V gene encodes CDR1 SGDLS and CDR2 YYNGEE. CDR3 length: 13 residues. V was trimmed by 4 bases and J by 5 bases, leaving 12 bases between them. This chain's CDR3 is CASSRDLRETQYF. The CDR3 DNA is TGTGCCAGCAGCCGGGATCTGAGGGAGACCCAGTACTTC.

The chain is built from TRBV27 and TRBJ2-5, with a tentative D call TRBD2 (6 bases). This CDR3 has 13 amino acids. V dropped 5 bases and J dropped 1 base, with 8 bases sitting between them. CDR1 MNHEY and CDR2 SMNVEV come from the germline V gene (reference sequence). The CDR3 here is CASSRLVQETQYF. In nucleotides, the CDR3 is TGTGCCAGCAGTCGACTAGTCCAAGAGACCCAGTACTTC.

V and J are TRBV29-1 and TRBJ1-1, with D perhaps TRBD1 (6 bases). There are 12 residues in the CDR3. Germline V gene lookup returns CDR1 SQVTM and CDR2 ANQGSEA. V was shortened by 7 bases and J by 1 base, with 10 bases between the two germline ends. Here the CDR3 DNA reads TGCAGCGCGGGACAATCGAACACTGAAGCTTTCTTT. Protein sequence: CSAGQSNTEAFF.

This clone was detected a few times. The chain uses TRBV25-1 and TRBJ1-1; no clear D gene. The CDR3 is made up of 11 amino acids. Trimming took off 4 bases at V and 1 base at J, with 1 base between the two ends. CDR1 and CDR2 (germline): MGHDK, SYGVNS. CDR3 region: CASSGNTEAFF. The CDR3 nucleotides are TGTGCCAGCAGTGGGAACACTGAAGCTTTCTTT.

The CDR3 reads CASSRQGTMNTEAFF. The DNA of the CDR3 is TGTGCCAGCAGCCGACAGGGAACCATGAACACTGAAGCTTTCTTT. This chain connects TRBV27 to TRBJ1-1; 7 bases agree with TRBD1. Unmatched junction bases numbered 7, after V lost 6 bases and J lost 0 bases. The germline V gene encodes CDR1 MNHEY and CDR2 SMNVEV (reference sequence). The CDR3 covers 15 residues.

CDR3 sequence (DNA): TGTGCCAGCAGCTCCCCATTACAGGGGGCGCGTGTTCCATCCCAAGAGACCCAGTACTTC. Amino acids: CASSSPLQGARVPSQETQYF. The rearrangement uses TRBV5-8 and TRBJ2-5; the match to TRBD1 covers 9 bases. The V gene's germline CDR1 is SGHTS and CDR2 YDEGEE. This CDR3 spans 20 amino acids. After removal of 3 bases from V and 1 base from J, the junction contained 19 bases not matched to a gene.

The CDR3 reads CASSRAGGLETQYF. CDR3 coding DNA: TGTGCCAGCAGCCGCGCGGGGGGTTTAGAGACCCAGTACTTC. This chain joins TRBV7-9 and TRBJ2-5; 8 nucleotides match TRBD2. From germline, CDR1 is SEHNR and CDR2 FQNEAQ (reference sequence). With V trimmed by 5 bases and J by 4 bases, 6 bases remained unmatched. The CDR3 runs 14 residues.

The rearrangement links TRBV25-1 to TRBJ1-1; 11 bases agree with TRBD1. CDR3 size: 14 residues. Germline CDR1 reads MGHDK; CDR2 reads SYGVNS. Trimming took 8 bases from V and 6 from J; bases not matched to a gene: 8. The CDR3 sequence: CASGRTGGRSEAFF. DNA of the CDR3: TGTGCCAGCGGCAGGACAGGGGGCAGATCTGAAGCTTTCTTT.